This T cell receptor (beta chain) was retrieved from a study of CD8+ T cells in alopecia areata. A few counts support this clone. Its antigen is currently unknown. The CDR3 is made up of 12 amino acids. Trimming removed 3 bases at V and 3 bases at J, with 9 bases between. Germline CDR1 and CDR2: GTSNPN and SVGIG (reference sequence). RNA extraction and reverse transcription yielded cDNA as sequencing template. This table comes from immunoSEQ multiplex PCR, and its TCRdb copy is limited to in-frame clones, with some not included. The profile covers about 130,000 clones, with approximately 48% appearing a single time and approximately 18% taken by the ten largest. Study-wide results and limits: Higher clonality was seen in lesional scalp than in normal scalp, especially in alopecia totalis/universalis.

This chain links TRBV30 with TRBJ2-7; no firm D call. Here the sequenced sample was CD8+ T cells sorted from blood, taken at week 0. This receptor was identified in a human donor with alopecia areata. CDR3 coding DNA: TGTGCCTGGAGCCTGCTACACTACGAGCAGTACTTC. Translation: CAWSLLHYEQYF.